These 20 T cell receptor beta chains share one sample of origin, sequenced in a study of molecular identifiers for immune sequencing clone quantification (dated by TCRdb to between 2018 and 2020). Receptor libraries were prepared by PCR. TCRdb records Illumina HiSeq 4000 as the sequencer. TCRdb cleaned the public reads at Q25 with fastp, built clones with MiXCR and kept in-frame beta chains. Rows are combined by CDR3 protein, so each entry shows the most common genes and DNA. This sample is represented by some 65,000 distinct CDR3 sequences; under 20% of them were singletons. 1.5% to 1.7% of the sample is in the top ten clones. Sequenced material: naive CD8+ T cells from blood, with Jurkat cell RNA spiked in. The intended sense of this specimen's cell subset or site label: FACS-sorted CD8+CD4-CCR7+CD45RA+ naive T cells. The receptors were sampled from a human donor in good health. Some libraries in this study had Jurkat cell RNA spiked in.

With respect to this clonotype: Possible read error: a much larger clone is one base away. This sequence joins TRBV15 and TRBJ1-4; no clear D gene. The CDR3 runs to 14 residues. Germline values: CDR1 LNHNV, CDR2 YYDKDF (reference sequence). The CDR3 DNA reads as TGTGCCACCAGCAGTGGGGAGACTAATGAAAGACTGTTTTTT. This encodes CATSSGETNERLFF.

This clonotype was seen many times. This rearrangement joins TRBV28 to TRBJ1-5, with D possibly being TRBD1 (5 bases). The CDR3 spans 19 residues. V gave up 3 bases and J gave up 2 bases, with 23 bases separating them. Germline CDR1 is MDHEN and CDR2 is SYDVKM. The CDR3 DNA reads as TGTGCCAGCAGTTTCTTTTACGACAGCCTCCGAGGGGGCAATCAGCCCCAGCATTTT. It encodes CASSFFYDSLRGGNQPQHF.

The chain uses TRBV19 and TRBJ1-2; D is undetermined. V was pared by 6 bases and J by 8 bases, with 13 bases between. This CDR3 is 12 amino acids long. Germline CDR1 and CDR2: LNHDA and SQIVND (reference sequence). The CDR3 spells CASSPDWRGYTF. CDR3 in DNA: TGTGCCAGTAGCCCCGATTGGCGCGGCTACACCTTC. The full variable domain, rest sourced from reference TRBV19 and TRBJ1-2, is DGGITQSPKYLFRKEGQNVTLSCEQNLNHDAMYWYRQDPGQGLRLIYYSQIVNDFQKGDIAEGYSVSREKKESFPLTVTSAQKNPTAFYLCASSPDWRGYTFGSGTRLTVV.

This clonotype was seen repeatedly, ten times or more. The chain couples TRBV4-1 to TRBJ2-7; no clear D gene. Looked up from germline, CDR1 is MGHRA and CDR2 is YSYEKL. This CDR3 region has 16 residues. V was clipped by 3 bases and J by 4 bases, with 19 bases between them. The CDR3 loop reads CASSQTSSDPPYEQYF. The DNA for the CDR3 is TGCGCCAGCAGCCAGACCTCTTCCGACCCTCCTTACGAGCAGTACTTC.

The rearrangement links TRBV28 to TRBJ2-7; 12 nucleotides align to TRBD2. The CDR3 loop spans 17 amino acids. The junction had 13 bases not matched to a gene; V was cut back by 8 bases and J by 2 bases. Germline lookup yields CDR1 MDHEN and CDR2 SYDVKM. The DNA of the CDR3 is TGTGCCAGCCCCCCCCGAGGGGCTAGCGGGAGGGCCTACGAGCAGTACTTC. Translating gives CASPPRGASGRAYEQYF. Looking up the rest from reference TRBV28 and TRBJ2-7 gives the full variable domain: DVKVTQSSRYLVKRTGEKVFLECVQDMDHENMFWYRQDPGLGLRLIYFSYDVKMKEKGDIPEGYSVSREKKERFSLILESASTNQTSMYLCASPPRGASGRAYEQYFGPGTRLTVT.

In its sample, this clonotype was seen many times. One end of the junction fails to match germline, which may point to a read error. This chain links TRBV18 with TRBJ2-1; D ambiguous. Germline V gene sequence: CDR1 KGHSH, CDR2 LQKENI. The CDR3 has 12 residues. For the CDR3, the DNA is TGCGCCAGCAGCCCCCCTGGGAATGAGCAGTTCTTC. It translates to CASSPPGNEQFF.

This clonotype was counted ten times or more. The chain employs TRBV13 and TRBJ1-3, with a possible D match to TRBD1 (5 bases). The germline gives CDR1 PRHDT, CDR2 FYEKMQ (reference sequence). The V end lost 2 bases, the J end lost 8 bases, and 10 bases lay between the germline ends. This CDR3 contains 13 residues. CDR3 nucleotides: TGTGCCAGCAGCTTATCAGGGTTGGACACCATATATTTT. Translating it yields CASSLSGLDTIYF.

This clonotype was counted at least ten times. This chain connects TRBV11-2 to TRBJ2-1, with 8 bases matching TRBD1. This CDR3 comprises 17 residues. The V segment lost 3 bases and the J segment 2 bases; nucleotides outside the gene matches: 9. CDR1 is SGHAT and CDR2 is FQNNGV in the germline V gene. In nucleotides, the CDR3 is TGTGCCAGCAGCTTCTCCGGACAGGGCCTCGCCTACAATGAGCAGTTCTTC. Translated: CASSFSGQGLAYNEQFF.

This clonotype was recorded at least ten times. The genes are TRBV28 and TRBJ2-3; D remains unclear. Trimming removed 2 bases from V and 3 bases from J, with 9 bases in between. From germline, CDR1 is MDHEN and CDR2 SYDVKM. The CDR3 runs 14 residues. CDR3 coding DNA: TGTGCCAGCAGTTTACGAGCGACTACAGATACGCAGTATTTT. Protein sequence: CASSLRATTDTQYF.

Many counts were recorded for this clonotype. This CDR3 is CATRPESGVVYEQYF. CDR3 nucleotide sequence: TGTGCCACCAGACCCGAAAGCGGGGTAGTCTACGAGCAGTACTTC. The rearrangement links TRBV6-5 to TRBJ2-7; 7 nucleotides match TRBD2. The length of the CDR3 is 15 residues. V dropped 10 bases and J dropped 3; count of bases not matched to a gene: 15. Germline V gene lookup returns CDR1 MNHEY and CDR2 SVGAGI.

The CDR3 loop reads CASSWVGGEQFF. DNA for the CDR3: TGTGCCAGCAGTTGGGTAGGGGGTGAGCAGTTCTTC. J is TRBJ2-1 and V is TRBV28, with D possibly being TRBD1 (6 bases). The germline gives CDR1 MDHEN, CDR2 SYDVKM. This CDR3 region has 12 residues. The V end was cut by 4 bases, the J end by 9 bases, with 10 bases between.

This clonotype was detected many times. The rearrangement uses TRBV6-5 and TRBJ2-7, with D possibly being TRBD1 or TRBD2 (5 bases each). Germline values: CDR1 MNHEY, CDR2 SVGAGI. CDR3 length: 14 amino acids. V dropped 4 bases and J dropped 6 bases, with 16 bases sitting between them. This CDR3 reads CASSSYRGVGEQYF. CDR3 coding DNA: TGTGCCAGCAGTTCATATAGGGGAGTTGGCGAGCAGTACTTC.

The chain has TRBV7-2 and TRBJ2-7, with D perhaps TRBD1 (5 bases). Germline V lookup: CDR1 SGHTA, CDR2 FQGNSA. Trimming took off 3 bases at V and 3 bases at J, with 15 bases between the two ends. The CDR3 spans 15 residues. The DNA for the CDR3 is TGTGCCAGCAGCTTTTTCCTCCAGGGAAACTACGAGCAGTACTTC. Its protein is CASSFFLQGNYEQYF.

This clonotype came up many times. The genes are TRBV12-3 or TRBV12-4 and TRBJ1-5; D is undetermined. This CDR3 is built from 14 residues. V was shortened by 3 bases and J by 4 bases, with 10 bases between the two germline ends. The CDR3 sequence: CASSFSGLNQPQHF. The DNA of the CDR3 is TGTGCCAGCAGTTTCTCGGGGTTAAATCAGCCCCAGCATTTT.

This clonotype showed up many times. The CDR3 coding sequence is TGTGCCAGCAGCTTCCCGGGACAGGGAAGGCCCCTCCACTTT. Translation gives CASSFPGQGRPLHF. The chain joins TRBV4-2 to TRBJ1-6, with 9 positions matching TRBD1. The CDR3 contains 14 residues. CDR1 and CDR2 (germline): LGHNA, YNFKEQ. The V and J ends lost 5 bases and 13 bases, in that order; junction bases with no gene match: 9.

This clonotype was found a few times. V gene TRBV7-8 combines with J gene TRBJ2-7; TRBD2 matches at 7 bases. This CDR3 comprises 14 residues. Looked up from germline, CDR1 is SGHVS and CDR2 is FQNEAQ. The trim removed 1 base at V and 7 bases at J, leaving 7 bases unmatched. CDR3 region: CASSLVAGEGEQYF. DNA of the CDR3: TGTGCCAGCAGCTTAGTTGCGGGAGAGGGTGAGCAGTACTTC.

This clonotype was detected a few times. As DNA, the CDR3 is TGTGCCACCAGACAGGGGGCGGACACCGGGGAGCTGTTTTTT. Protein product: CATRQGADTGELFF. The chain recombines TRBV27 with TRBJ2-2, with TRBD1 identical over 10 bases. The V and J ends lost 10 bases and 3 bases, in that order; junction bases with no gene match: 5. The CDR3 is made up of 14 amino acids. Germline CDR1 MNHEY, CDR2 SMNVEV (reference sequence).

This clonotype came up many times. The chain recombines TRBV6-6 with TRBJ2-7, with D perhaps TRBD2 (5 bases). CDR3 length: 13 amino acids. Trimming shortened V by 2 bases and J by 0 bases, and 5 bases separated the two germline ends. Germline CDR1 reads MNHNY; CDR2 reads SVGAGI (reference sequence). CDR3 in DNA: TGTGCCAGCAGTTACGGACTCTCCTACGAGCAGTACTTC. Translating gives CASSYGLSYEQYF.

This clonotype occurred a few times. V usage is TRBV4-1 and J usage is TRBJ2-1, with TRBD2 identical over 10 bases. The germline V gene has CDR1 MGHRA and CDR2 YSYEKL. V trimming: 5 bases; J trimming: 0 bases; junction bases outside the gene matches: 13. The CDR3 length is 19 residues. The CDR3 DNA reads as TGCGCCAGCAGCGACCGAATAACTAGCGGGATAAGCTCCTACAATGAGCAGTTCTTC. Amino acids: CASSDRITSGISSYNEQFF.

This clonotype was counted many times. V gene TRBV12-3 or TRBV12-4 combines with J gene TRBJ1-5; D ambiguous. There are 16 residues in the CDR3. With 7 bases removed from V and 4 bases from J, the gap between germline ends came to 20 bases. CDR3 region: CASNQRWGEWNQPQHF. The DNA for the CDR3 is TGTGCCAGCAACCAACGCTGGGGTGAGTGGAATCAGCCCCAGCATTTT.